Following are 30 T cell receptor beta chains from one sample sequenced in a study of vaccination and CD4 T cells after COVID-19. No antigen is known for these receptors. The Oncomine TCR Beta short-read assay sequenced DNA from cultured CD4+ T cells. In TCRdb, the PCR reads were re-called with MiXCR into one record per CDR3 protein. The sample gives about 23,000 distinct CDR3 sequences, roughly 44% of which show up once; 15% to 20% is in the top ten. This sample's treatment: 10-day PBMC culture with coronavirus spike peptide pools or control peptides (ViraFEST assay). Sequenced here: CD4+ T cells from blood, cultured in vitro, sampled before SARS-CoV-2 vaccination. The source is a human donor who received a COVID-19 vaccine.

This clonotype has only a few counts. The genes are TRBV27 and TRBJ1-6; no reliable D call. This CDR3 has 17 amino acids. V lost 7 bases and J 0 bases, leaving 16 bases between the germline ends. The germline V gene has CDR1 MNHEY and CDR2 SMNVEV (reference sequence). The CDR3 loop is CASKSNIQSSYNSPLHF. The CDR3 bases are TGTGCCAGCAAGAGCAACATCCAGAGCTCCTATAATTCACCCCTCCACTTT.

CDR3: CASSLAQGAGSPLHF. CDR3 nucleotides: TGTGCCAGCAGCTTAGCCCAGGGGGCCGGGTCACCCCTCCACTTT. The chain is built from TRBV7-9 and TRBJ1-6; 8 bases align to TRBD1. CDR3 size: 15 residues. CDR1 is SEHNR and CDR2 is FQNEAQ in the germline V gene (reference sequence). The V gene end was trimmed by 0 bases and the J gene end by 10 bases; junction bases not matched to a gene: 5.

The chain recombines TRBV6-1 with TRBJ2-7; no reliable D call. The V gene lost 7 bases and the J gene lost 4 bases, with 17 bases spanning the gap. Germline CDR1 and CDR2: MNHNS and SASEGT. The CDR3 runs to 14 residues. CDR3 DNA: TGTGCCAGCACCTCCGCAGGAGAAAGTTACGAGCAGTACTTC. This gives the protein CASTSAGESYEQYF.

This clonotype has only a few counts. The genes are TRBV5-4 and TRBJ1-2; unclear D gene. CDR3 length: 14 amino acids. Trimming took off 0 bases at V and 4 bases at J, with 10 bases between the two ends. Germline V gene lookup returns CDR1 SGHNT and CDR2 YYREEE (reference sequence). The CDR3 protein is CASSLESRSYGYTF. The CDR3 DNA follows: TGTGCCAGCAGCTTGGAAAGCAGGAGCTATGGCTACACCTTC.

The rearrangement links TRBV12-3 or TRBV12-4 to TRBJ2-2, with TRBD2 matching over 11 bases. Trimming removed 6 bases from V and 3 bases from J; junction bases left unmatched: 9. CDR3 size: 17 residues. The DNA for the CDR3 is TGTGCCAGCAGCAAAACTAGCGGGGGTCCCTACACCGGGGAGCTGTTTTTT. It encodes CASSKTSGGPYTGELFF.

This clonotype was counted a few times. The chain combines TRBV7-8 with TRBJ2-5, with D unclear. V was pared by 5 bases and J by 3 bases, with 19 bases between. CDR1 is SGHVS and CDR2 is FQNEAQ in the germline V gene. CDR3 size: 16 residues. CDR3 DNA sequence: TGTGCCAGCAGCCCCTCCCCATGGGCAGGTAAAGAGACCCAGTACTTC. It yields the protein CASSPSPWAGKETQYF.

Written as DNA, the CDR3 is TGTGCCAGCAGCAAAGCTCCTCCCGGGGGGAGTCGGGAGACCCAGTACTTC. Protein sequence: CASSKAPPGGSRETQYF. The chain employs TRBV21-1 and TRBJ2-5; the D call of TRBD1 is as the table states it, not checked on the DNA. TRBV21-1 is a pseudogene locus. The CDR3 length is 17 residues.

In nucleotides, the CDR3 is TGTGCCAGCAGTTTAATGGGGTACTACAATGAGCAGTTCTTC. Its protein is CASSLMGYYNEQFF. The rearrangement joins TRBV6-5 to TRBJ2-1, with D hard to call. V was clipped by 4 bases and J by 3 bases, with 10 bases between them. Germline-derived CDR1 and CDR2 are MNHEY and SVGAGI. This CDR3 contains 14 residues.

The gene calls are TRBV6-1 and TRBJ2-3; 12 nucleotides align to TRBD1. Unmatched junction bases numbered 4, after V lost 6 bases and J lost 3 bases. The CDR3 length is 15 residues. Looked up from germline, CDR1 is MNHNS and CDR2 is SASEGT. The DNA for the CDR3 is TGTGCCAGCAGCCGGGACAGGGGGCGGACAGATACGCAGTATTTT. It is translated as CASSRDRGRTDTQYF.

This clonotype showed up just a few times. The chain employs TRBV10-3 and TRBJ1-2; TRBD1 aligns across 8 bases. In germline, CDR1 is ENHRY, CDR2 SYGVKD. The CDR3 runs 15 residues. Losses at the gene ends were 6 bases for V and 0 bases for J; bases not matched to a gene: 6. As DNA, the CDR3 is TGTGCCATCAGGAAGGGACAGGAGACTAACTATGGCTACACCTTC. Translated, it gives CAIRKGQETNYGYTF.

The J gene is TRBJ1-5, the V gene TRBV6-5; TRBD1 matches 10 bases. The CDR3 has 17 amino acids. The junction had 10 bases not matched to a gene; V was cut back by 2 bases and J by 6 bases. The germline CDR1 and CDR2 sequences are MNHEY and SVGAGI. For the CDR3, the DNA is TGTGCCAGCAGTTACCCTTCCGACAGGGGGCTGGGTCAGCCCCAGCATTTT. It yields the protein CASSYPSDRGLGQPQHF.

CDR3 amino acids: CASSLVLQSTRGGYTF. DNA for the CDR3: TGTGCCAGCAGCTTGGTACTCCAGTCAACCCGGGGTGGCTACACCTTC. The rearrangement links TRBV5-4 to TRBJ1-2, with D unclear. CDR1 is SGHNT and CDR2 is YYREEE in the germline V gene (reference sequence). V dropped 0 bases and J dropped 7 bases, with 19 bases sitting between them. The CDR3 is 16 residues long.

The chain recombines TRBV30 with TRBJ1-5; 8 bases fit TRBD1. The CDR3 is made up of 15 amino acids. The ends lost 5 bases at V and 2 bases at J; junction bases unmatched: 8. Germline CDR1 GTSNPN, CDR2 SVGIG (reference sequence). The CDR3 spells CAWSQGARGNQPQHF. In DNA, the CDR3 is TGTGCCTGGTCTCAGGGGGCGAGGGGCAATCAGCCCCAGCATTTT.

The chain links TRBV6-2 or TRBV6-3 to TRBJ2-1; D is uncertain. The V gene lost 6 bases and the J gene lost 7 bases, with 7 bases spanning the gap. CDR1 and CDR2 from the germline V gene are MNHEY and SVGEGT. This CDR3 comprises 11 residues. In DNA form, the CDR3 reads TGTGCCAGCAGCCCATTTAATGAGCAGTTCTTC. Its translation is CASSPFNEQFF.

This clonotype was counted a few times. CDR3 DNA sequence: TGCAGTGCACCGGACAGGGAGGGCTACACCTTC. Amino acids: CSAPDREGYTF. The J gene is TRBJ1-2, the V gene TRBV20-1; 8 nucleotides align to TRBD1. After removal of 6 bases from V and 8 bases from J, the junction contained 5 bases not matched to a gene. The CDR3 extends over 11 amino acids. Per the germline V gene, CDR1 is DFQATT and CDR2 is SNEGSKA (reference sequence).

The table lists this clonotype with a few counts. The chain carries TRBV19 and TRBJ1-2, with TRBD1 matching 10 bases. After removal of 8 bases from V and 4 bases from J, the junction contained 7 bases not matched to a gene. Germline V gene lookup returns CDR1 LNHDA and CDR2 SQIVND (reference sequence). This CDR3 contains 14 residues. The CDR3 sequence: CASADRGRTYGYTF. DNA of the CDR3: TGTGCCAGTGCAGACAGGGGGCGGACCTATGGCTACACCTTC.

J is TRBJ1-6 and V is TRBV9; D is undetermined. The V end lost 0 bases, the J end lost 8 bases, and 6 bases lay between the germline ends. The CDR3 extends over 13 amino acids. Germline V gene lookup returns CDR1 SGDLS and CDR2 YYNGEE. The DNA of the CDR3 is TGTGCCAGCAGCGTAGCGCCGGATTCACCCCTCCACTTT. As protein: CASSVAPDSPLHF.

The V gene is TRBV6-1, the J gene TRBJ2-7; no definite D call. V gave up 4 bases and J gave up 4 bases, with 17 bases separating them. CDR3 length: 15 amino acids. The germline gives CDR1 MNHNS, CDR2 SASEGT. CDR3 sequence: CASSGYGANSYEQYF. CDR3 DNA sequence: TGTGCCAGCAGTGGCTATGGTGCGAACTCTTACGAGCAGTACTTC.

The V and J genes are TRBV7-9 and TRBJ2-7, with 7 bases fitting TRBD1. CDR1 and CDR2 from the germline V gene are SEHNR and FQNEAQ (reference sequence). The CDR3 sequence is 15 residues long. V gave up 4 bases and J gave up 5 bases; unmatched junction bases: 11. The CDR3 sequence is CASSSTRDSLDEQYF. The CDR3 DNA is TGTGCCAGCAGCTCAACCCGGGACAGTCTCGACGAGCAGTACTTC. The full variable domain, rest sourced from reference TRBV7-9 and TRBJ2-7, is DTGVSQNPRHKITKRGQNVTFRCDPISEHNRLYWYRQTLGQGPEFLTYFQNEAQLEKSRLLSDRFSAERPKGSFSTLEIQRTEQGDSAMYLCASSSTRDSLDEQYFGPGTRLTVT.

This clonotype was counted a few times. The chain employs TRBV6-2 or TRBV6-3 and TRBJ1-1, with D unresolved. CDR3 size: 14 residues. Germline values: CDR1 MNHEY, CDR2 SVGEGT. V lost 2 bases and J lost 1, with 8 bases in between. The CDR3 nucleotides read TGTGCCAGCAGTTACCTGGCGCGGAACACTGAAGCTTTCTTT. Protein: CASSYLARNTEAFF.

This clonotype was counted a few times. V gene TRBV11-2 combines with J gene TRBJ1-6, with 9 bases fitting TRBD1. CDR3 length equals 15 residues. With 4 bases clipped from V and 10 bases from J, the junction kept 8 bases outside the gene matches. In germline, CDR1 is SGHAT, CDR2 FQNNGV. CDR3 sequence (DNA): TGTGCCAGCAGCTACTCGACAGGGGGTGGCTCACCCCTCCACTTT. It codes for CASSYSTGGGSPLHF.

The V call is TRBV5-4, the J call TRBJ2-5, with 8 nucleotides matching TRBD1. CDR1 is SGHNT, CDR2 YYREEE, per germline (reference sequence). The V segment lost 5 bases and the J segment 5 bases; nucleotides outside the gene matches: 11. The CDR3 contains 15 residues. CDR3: CASSHGQGARETQYF. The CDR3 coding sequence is TGTGCCAGCAGTCACGGACAGGGTGCAAGGGAGACCCAGTACTTC.

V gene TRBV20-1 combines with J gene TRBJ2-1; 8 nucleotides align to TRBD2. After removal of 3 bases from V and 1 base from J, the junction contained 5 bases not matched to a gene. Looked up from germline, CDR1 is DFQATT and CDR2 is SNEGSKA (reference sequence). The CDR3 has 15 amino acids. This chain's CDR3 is CSASPGGVSYNEQFF. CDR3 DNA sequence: TGCAGTGCTAGTCCGGGGGGGGTATCCTACAATGAGCAGTTCTTC.

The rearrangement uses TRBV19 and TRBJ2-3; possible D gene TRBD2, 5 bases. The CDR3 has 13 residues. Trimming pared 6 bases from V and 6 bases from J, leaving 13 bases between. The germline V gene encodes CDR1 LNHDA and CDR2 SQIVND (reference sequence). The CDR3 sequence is CASSGYPGDTQYF. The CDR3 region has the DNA TGTGCCAGTAGCGGATATCCGGGGGATACGCAGTATTTT.

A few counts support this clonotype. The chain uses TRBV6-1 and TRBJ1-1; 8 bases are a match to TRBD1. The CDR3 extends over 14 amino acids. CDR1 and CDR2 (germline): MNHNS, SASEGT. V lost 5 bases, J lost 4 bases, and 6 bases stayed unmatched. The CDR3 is CASSPRGLSTEAFF. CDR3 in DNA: TGTGCCAGCAGTCCCAGGGGGCTGAGCACTGAAGCTTTCTTT.

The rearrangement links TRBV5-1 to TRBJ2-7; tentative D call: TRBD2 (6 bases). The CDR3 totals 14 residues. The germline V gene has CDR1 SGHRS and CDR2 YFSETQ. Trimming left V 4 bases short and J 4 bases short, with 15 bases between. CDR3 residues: CASSVAGNTYEQYF. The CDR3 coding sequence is TGCGCCAGCAGCGTTGCGGGGAATACTTACGAGCAGTACTTC.

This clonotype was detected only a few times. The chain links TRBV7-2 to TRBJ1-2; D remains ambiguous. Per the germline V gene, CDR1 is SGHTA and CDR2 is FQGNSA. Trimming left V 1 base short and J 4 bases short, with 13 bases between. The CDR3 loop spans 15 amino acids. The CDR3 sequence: CASSLDFRPIYGYTF. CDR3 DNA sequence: TGTGCCAGCAGCTTAGATTTCAGGCCCATCTATGGCTACACCTTC.

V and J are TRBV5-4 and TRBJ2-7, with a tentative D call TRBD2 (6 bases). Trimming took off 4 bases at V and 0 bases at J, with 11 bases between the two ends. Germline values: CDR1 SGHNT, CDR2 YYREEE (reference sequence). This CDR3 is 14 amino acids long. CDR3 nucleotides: TGTGCCAGCAGCCAGGGACTCTTCTCCTACGAGCAGTACTTC. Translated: CASSQGLFSYEQYF.

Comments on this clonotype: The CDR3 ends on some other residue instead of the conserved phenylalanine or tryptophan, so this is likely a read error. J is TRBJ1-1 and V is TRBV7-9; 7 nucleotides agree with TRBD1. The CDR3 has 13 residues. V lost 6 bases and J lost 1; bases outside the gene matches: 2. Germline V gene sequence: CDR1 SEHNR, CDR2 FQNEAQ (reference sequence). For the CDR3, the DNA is TGTGCCAGCAGTCGGACAGGGAACACTGAAGCTTTCTTA. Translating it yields CASSRTGNTEAFL.

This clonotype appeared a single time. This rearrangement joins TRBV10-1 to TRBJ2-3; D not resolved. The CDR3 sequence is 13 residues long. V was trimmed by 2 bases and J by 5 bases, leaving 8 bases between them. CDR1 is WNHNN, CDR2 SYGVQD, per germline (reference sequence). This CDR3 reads CASSEDFGDTQYF. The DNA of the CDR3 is TGCGCCAGCAGTGAGGATTTTGGAGATACGCAGTATTTT.